This T cell receptor beta chain was captured by sequencing in a study of shared clonotypes between healthy human individuals. Germline V CDR1 and CDR2: MGHDK, SYGVNS. V lost 5 bases, J lost 0 bases, and 11 bases lay in between. The length of the CDR3 is 15 residues. Regarding the study as a whole: Sampling involved blood alone; tissue repertoires likely differ.

On this clone: Its target is unknown.

The assay was immunoSEQ multiplex PCR, and TCRdb's table has in-frame clones only and misses some. This sample has some 550,000 clones, with around 97% found just once. The sample comprised naive CD4+ T cells sorted from blood. The subset here: CD45RA+ positively selected. This chain links TRBV25-1 with TRBJ2-4; D call uncertain. This receptor was obtained from a woman aged 25 to 45 in good health. The CDR3 reads CASSSRFGAKNIQYF. In nucleotides, the CDR3 is TGTGCCAGCAGTAGTAGGTTTGGAGCCAAAAACATTCAGTACTTC.